This T cell receptor beta chain derives from a study of cytomegalovirus exposure and HLA in healthy donors. Trimming at V came to 9 bases and at J to 0 bases, leaving 7 bases not matched to a gene. There are 15 residues in the CDR3. Germline V gene data show CDR1 as LNHDA and CDR2 as SQIVND (reference sequence). The primer mix had 60 Vbeta and 13 Jbeta primers. Method: immunoSEQ multiplex PCR; TCRdb's copy keeps in-frame clones and lacks some. Here the sample spans 150,000 to 200,000 clones, more than 60% being singletons. The sequence was collected from a woman aged 40 to 49 in good health and CMV-seropositive. This chain links TRBV19 with TRBJ1-5; 8 nucleotides match TRBD1. Material for sequencing was PBMCs. CDR3 DNA sequence: TGTGCCAGCCGCGGACAGGGTTATAGCAATCAGCCCCAGCATTTT. This translates into CASRGQGYSNQPQHF.